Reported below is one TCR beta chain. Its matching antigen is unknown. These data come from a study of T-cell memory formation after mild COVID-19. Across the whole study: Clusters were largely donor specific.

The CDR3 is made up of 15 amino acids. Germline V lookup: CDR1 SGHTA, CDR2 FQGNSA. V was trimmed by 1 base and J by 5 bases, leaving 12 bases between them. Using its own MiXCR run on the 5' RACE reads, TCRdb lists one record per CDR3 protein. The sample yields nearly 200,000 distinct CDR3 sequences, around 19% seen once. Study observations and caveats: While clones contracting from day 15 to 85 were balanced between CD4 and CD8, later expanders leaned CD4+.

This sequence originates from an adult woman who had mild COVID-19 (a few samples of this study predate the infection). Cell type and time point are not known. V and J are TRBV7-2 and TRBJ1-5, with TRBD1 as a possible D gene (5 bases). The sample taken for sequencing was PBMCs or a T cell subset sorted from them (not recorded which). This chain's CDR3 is CASSLEVGRDQPQHF. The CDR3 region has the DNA TGTGCCAGCAGCTTAGAAGTAGGCAGGGATCAGCCCCAGCATTTT. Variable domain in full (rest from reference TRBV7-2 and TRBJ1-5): GAGVSQSPSNKVTEKGKDVELRCDPISGHTALYWYRQSLGQGLEFLIYFQGNSAPDKSGLPSDRFSAERTGGSVSTLTIQRTQQEDSAVYLCASSLEVGRDQPQHFGDGTRLSIL.